The sequence of this T cell receptor beta chain was determined in a study of T cells after posttransplantation cyclophosphamide. General study points: Skin or GI-infiltrating T cells shared few TRB sequences with blood. After PTCy, TRB diversity resembled that of CNI/methotrexate controls.

Using immunoSEQ multiplex PCR, the repertoire was profiled, and TCRdb retains in-frame clones only, with some absent. The repertoire consists of about 33,000 clones, none detected only once. V shed 1 base and J 8 bases; nucleotides not matched to a gene: 19. Per the germline V gene, CDR1 is LNHNV and CDR2 is YYDKDF (reference sequence). This CDR3 comprises 19 residues. This clone was detected only a few times. The antigen is not known. The related graft donor's blood sample was taken on the day of bone marrow donation. Source material: PBMCs. The chain has TRBV15 and TRBJ2-2; 7 nucleotides agree with TRBD1. This receptor was identified in a girl aged 5 to 17 in good health, CMV-negative, and a related stem cell transplant donor. CDR3 protein: CATSRALKTKGALGGELFF. CDR3 in DNA: TGTGCCACCAGCAGAGCCCTCAAAACGAAGGGGGCGCTGGGGGGGGAGCTGTTTTTT.